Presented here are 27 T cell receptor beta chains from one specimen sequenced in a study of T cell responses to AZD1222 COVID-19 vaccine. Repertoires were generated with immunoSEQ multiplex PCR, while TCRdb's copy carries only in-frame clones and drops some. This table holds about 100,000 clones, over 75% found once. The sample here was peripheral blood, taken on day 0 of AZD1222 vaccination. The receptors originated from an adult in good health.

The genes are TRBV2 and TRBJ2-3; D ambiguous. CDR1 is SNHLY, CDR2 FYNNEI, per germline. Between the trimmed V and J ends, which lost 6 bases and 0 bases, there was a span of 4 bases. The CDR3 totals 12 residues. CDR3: CASRLSTDTQYF. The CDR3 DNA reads TGTGCCAGCAGGCTCAGCACAGATACGCAGTATTTT.

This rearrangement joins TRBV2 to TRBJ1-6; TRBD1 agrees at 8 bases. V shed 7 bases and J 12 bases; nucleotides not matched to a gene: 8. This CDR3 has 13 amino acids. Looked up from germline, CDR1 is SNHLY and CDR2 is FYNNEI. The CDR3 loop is CASIADRVEPLHF. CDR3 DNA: TGTGCCAGCATCGCGGACAGGGTTGAACCCCTCCACTTT.

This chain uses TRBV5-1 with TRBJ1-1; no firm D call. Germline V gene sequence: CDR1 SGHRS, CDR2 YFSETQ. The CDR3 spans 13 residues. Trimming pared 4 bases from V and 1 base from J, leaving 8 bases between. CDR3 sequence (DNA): TGCGCCAGCAGCGGTGGATGGAACACTGAAGCTTTCTTT. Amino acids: CASSGGWNTEAFF. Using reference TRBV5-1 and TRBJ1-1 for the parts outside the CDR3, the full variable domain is KAGVTQTPRYLIKTRGQQVTLSCSPISGHRSVSWYQQTPGQGLQFLFEYFSETQRNKGNFPGRFSGRQFSNSRSEMNVSTLELGDSALYLCASSGGWNTEAFFGQGTRLTVV.

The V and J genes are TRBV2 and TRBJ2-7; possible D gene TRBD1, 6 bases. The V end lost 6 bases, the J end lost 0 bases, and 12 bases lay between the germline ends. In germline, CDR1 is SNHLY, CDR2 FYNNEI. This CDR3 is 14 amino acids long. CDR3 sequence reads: CASRTDSNSYEQYF. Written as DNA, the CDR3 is TGTGCCAGCAGGACGGACAGCAACTCCTACGAGCAGTACTTC.

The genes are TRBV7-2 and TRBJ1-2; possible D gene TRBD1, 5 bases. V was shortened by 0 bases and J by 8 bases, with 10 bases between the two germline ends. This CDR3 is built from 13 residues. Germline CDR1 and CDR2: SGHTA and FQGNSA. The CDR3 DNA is TGTGCCAGCAGCTTAGCCAGGGTAAACGGCTACACCTTC. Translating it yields CASSLARVNGYTF.

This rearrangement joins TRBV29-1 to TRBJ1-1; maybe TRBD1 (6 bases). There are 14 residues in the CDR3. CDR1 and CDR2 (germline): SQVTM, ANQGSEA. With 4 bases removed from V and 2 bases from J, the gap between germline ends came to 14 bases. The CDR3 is CSVVTGPLNTEAFF. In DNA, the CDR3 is TGCAGCGTTGTAACAGGGCCTCTAAACACTGAAGCTTTCTTT.

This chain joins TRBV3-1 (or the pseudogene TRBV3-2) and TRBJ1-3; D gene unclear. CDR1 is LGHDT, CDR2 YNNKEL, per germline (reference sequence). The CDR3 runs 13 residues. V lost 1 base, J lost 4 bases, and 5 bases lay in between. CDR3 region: CASSQVLGNTIYF. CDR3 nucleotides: TGTGCCAGCAGCCAAGTCTTGGGAAACACCATATATTTT.

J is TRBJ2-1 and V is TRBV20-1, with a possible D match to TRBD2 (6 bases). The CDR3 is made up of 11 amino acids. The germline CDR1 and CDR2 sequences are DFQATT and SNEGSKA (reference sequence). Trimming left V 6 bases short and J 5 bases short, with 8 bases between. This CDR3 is CSAEGHNEQFF. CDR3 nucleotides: TGCAGTGCGGAGGGGCACAATGAGCAGTTCTTC.

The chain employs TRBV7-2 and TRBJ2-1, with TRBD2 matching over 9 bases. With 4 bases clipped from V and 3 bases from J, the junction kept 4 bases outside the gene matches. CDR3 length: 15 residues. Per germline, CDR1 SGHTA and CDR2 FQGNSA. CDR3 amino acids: CASSSLAGSYNEQFF. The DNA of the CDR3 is TGTGCCAGCAGCTCTCTAGCGGGAAGCTACAATGAGCAGTTCTTC.

CDR3 DNA: TGTGCCACCTCTGACGCAACTAATGAAAAACTGTTTTTT. Protein sequence: CATSDATNEKLFF. V gene TRBV6-5 combines with J gene TRBJ1-4, with no clear D. This CDR3 is built from 13 residues. Germline CDR1 MNHEY, CDR2 SVGAGI. V was trimmed by 10 bases and J by 0 bases, leaving 9 bases between them.

The CDR3 loop reads CASSRGQGPFNEKLFF. The CDR3 DNA reads as TGCGCCAGCAGCCGGGGACAGGGGCCATTTAATGAAAAACTGTTTTTT. The V and J genes are TRBV4-1 and TRBJ1-4, with 10 bases aligning to TRBD1. The V and J ends lost 4 bases and 4 bases, in that order; junction bases with no gene match: 6. This CDR3 is 16 amino acids long. Germline values: CDR1 MGHRA, CDR2 YSYEKL.

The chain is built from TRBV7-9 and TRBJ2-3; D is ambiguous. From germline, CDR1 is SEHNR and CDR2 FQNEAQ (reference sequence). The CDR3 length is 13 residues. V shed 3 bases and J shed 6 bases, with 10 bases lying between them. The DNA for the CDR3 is TGTGCCAGCAGCTTCTGGACGTTGGATACGCAGTATTTT. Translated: CASSFWTLDTQYF.

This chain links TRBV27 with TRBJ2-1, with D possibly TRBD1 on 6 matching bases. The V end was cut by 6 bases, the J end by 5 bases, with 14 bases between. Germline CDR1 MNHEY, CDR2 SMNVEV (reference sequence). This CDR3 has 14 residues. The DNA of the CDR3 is TGTGCCAGCAGCCCTCCGGACAGACACAATGAGCAGTTCTTC. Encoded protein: CASSPPDRHNEQFF.

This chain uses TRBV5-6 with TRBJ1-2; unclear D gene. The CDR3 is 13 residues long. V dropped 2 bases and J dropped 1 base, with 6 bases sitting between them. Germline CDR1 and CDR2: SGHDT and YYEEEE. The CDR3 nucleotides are TGTGCCAGCAGCTTAGAATATAACTATGGCTACACCTTC. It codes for CASSLEYNYGYTF. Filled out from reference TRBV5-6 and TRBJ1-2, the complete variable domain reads DAGVTQSPTHLIKTRGQQVTLRCSPKSGHDTVSWYQQALGQGPQFIFQYYEEEERQRGNFPDRFSGHQFPNYSSELNVNALLLGDSALYLCASSLEYNYGYTFGSGTRLTVV.

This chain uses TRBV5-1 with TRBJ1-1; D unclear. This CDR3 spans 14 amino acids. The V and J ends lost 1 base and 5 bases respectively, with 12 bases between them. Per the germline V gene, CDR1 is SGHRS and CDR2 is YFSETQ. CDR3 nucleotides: TGCGCCAGCAGCTTGTATCCCGGCGGGACTGAAGCTTTCTTT. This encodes CASSLYPGGTEAFF.

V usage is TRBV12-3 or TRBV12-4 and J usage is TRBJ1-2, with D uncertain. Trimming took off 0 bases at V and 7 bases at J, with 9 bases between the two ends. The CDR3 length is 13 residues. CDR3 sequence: CASSLATTVGYTF. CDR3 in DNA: TGTGCCAGCAGTTTAGCGACCACGGTTGGCTACACCTTC.

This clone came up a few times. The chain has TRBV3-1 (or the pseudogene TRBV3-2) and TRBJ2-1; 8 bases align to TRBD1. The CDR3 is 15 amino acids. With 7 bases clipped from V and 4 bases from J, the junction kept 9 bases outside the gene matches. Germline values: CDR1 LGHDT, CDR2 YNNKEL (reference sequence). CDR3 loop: CASTSRDRLYNEQFF. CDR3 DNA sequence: TGTGCCAGCACAAGCCGGGACAGGTTGTACAATGAGCAGTTCTTC.

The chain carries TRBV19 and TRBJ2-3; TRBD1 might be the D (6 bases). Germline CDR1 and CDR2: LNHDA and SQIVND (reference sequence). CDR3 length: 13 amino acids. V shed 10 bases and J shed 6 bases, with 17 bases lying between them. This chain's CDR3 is CATMAGAGDTQYF. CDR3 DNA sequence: TGTGCCACCATGGCAGGGGCGGGCGATACGCAGTATTTT.

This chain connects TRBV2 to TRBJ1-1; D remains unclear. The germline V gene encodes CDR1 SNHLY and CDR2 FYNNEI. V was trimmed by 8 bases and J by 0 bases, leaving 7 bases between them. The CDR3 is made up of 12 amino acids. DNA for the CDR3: TGTGCCAGCGCCCGGATGAACACTGAAGCTTTCTTT. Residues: CASARMNTEAFF.

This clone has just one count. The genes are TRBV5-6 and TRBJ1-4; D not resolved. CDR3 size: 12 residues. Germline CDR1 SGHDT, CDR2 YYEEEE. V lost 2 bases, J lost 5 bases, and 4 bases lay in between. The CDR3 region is CASSFLNEKLFF. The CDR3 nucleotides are TGTGCCAGCAGCTTCCTAAATGAAAAACTGTTTTTT.

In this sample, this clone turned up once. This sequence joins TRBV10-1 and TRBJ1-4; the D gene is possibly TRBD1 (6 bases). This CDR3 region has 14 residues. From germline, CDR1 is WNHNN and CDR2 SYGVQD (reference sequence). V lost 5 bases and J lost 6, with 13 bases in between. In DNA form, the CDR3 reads TGCGCCAGCAGTCCCGCGGGGGCCGATGAAAAACTGTTTTTT. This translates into CASSPAGADEKLFF.

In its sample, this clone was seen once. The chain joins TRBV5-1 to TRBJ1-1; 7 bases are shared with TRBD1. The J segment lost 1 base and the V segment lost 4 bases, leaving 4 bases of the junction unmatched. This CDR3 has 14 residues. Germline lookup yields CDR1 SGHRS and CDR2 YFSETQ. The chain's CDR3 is CASSPGTANTEAFF. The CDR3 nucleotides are TGCGCCAGCAGCCCGGGGACAGCGAACACTGAAGCTTTCTTT.

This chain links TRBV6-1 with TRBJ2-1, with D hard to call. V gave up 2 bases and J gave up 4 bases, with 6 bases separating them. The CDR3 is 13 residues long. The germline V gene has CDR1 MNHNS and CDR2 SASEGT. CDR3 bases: TGTGCCAGCAGTGAAATCAGGTACAATGAGCAGTTCTTC. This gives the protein CASSEIRYNEQFF.

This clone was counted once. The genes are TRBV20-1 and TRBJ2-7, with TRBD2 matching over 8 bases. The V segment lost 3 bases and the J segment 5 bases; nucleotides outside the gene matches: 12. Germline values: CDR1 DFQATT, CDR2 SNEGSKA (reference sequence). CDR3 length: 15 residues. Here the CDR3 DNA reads TGCAGTGCTAGTTCTAGTCGGGGGGGCCTCGACGAGCAGTACTTC. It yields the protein CSASSSRGGLDEQYF.

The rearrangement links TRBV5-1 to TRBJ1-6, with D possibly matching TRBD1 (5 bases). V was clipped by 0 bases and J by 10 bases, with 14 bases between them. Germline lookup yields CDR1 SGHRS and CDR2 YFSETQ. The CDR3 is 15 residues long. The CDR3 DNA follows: TGCGCCAGCAGCTTGGCCCCAGGGTTGGGATCACCCCTCCACTTT. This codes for CASSLAPGLGSPLHF.

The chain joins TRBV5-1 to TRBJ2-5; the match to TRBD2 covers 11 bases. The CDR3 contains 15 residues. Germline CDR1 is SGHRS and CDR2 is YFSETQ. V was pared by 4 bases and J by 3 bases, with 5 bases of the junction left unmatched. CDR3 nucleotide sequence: TGCGCCAGCAGCCAGACTAGCGGGGACGAAGAGACCCAGTACTTC. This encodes CASSQTSGDEETQYF.

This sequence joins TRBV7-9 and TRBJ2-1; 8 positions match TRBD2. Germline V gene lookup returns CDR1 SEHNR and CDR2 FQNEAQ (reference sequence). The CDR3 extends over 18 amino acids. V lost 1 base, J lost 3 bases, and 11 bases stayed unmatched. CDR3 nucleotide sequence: TGTGCCAGCAGCTTAGGCGGTCCTAGCGGGCGTCACTACAATGAGCAGTTCTTC. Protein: CASSLGGPSGRHYNEQFF.